The clone carrying this T cell receptor beta chain was seen at least ten times. This sample is drawn from a study of T-cell reconstitution after alpha-beta-depleted transplantation in children. Unique molecular identifiers were incorporated during preparation of the TCRbeta library. TCRdb re-analysed the PCR reads in MiXCR, keeping a single row per CDR3 protein. This sample yields a few hundred thousand distinct CDR3 sequences, of which over 10% are seen a single time; approximately 2.1% belongs to the top ten. CDR1 is DFQATT, CDR2 SNEGSKA, per germline (reference sequence). Between the trimmed V and J ends, which lost 3 bases and 1 base, there was a span of 7 bases. This CDR3 contains 13 residues.

This TCR derives from a male patient aged 10-17 years who had a stem cell transplant for acute myeloid leukemia, so the T cells may come from the graft donor. The V gene is TRBV20-1, the J gene TRBJ2-1, with D uncertain. This sample comprised PBMCs, mostly from graft donor cells, obtained 360 days after TCRalphabeta/CD19-depleted stem cell transplant. CDR3 DNA: TGCAGTGCTAGCAGCGTTTCCTACAATGAGCAGTTCTTC. Protein sequence: CSASSVSYNEQFF.